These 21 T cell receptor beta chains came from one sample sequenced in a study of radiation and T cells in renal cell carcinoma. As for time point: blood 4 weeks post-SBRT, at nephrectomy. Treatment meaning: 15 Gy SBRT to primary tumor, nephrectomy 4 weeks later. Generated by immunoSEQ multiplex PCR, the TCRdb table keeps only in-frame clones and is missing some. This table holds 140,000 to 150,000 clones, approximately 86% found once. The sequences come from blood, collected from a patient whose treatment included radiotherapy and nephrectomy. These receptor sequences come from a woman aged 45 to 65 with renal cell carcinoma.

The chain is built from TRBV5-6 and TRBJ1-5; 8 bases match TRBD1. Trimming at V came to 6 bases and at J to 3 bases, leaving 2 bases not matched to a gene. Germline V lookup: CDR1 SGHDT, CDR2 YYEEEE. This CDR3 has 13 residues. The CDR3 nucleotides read TGTGCCAGCATGGGACAGGTCAATCAGCCCCAGCATTTT. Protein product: CASMGQVNQPQHF.

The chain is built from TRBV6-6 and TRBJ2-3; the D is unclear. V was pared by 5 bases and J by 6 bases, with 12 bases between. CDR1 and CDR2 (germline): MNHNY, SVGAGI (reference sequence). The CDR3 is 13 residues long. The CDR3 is CASSVTPRDTQYF. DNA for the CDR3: TGTGCCAGCAGTGTCACCCCCCGGGATACGCAGTATTTT.

The DNA for the CDR3 is TGTGCCAGCAGCCCGGACAGGGAGAGCTCTGGAAACACCATATATTTT. This encodes CASSPDRESSGNTIYF. The chain combines TRBV7-2 with TRBJ1-3, with 8 bases aligning to TRBD1. This CDR3 has 16 amino acids. V was pared by 5 bases and J by 0 bases, with 6 bases of the junction left unmatched. Per germline, CDR1 SGHTA and CDR2 FQGNSA.

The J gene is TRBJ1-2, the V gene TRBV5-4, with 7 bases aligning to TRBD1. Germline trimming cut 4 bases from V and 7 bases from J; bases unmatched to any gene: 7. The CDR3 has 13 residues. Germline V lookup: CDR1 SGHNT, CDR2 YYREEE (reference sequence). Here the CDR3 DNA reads TGTGCCAGCAGCCCGGACAGGAGAGGTGGCTACACCTTC. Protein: CASSPDRRGGYTF.

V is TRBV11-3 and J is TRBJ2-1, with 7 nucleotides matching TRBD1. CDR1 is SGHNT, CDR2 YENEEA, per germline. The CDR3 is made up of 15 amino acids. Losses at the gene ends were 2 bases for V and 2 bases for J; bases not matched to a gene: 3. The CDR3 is CASSLSGTAYNEQFF. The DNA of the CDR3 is TGTGCCAGCAGCTTATCTGGGACAGCCTACAATGAGCAGTTCTTC.

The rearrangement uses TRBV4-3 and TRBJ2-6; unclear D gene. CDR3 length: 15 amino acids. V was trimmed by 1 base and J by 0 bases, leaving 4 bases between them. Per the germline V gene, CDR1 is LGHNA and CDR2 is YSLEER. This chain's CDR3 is CASSQALSGANVLTF. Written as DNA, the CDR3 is TGCGCCAGCAGCCAAGCCCTCTCTGGGGCCAACGTCCTGACTTTC.

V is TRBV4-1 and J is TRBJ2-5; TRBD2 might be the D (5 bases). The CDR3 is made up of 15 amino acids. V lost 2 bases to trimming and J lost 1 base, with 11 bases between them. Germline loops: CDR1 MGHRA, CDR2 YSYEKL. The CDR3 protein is CASSQNGVPQETQYF. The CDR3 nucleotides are TGCGCCAGCAGCCAAAACGGGGTCCCCCAAGAGACCCAGTACTTC.

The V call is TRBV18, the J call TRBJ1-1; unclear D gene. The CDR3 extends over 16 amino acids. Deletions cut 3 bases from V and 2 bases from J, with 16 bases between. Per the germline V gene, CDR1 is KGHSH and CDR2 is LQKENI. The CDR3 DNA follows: TGTGCCAGCTCACCCAACCCTAGGACCGTAAACACTGAAGCTTTCTTT. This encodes CASSPNPRTVNTEAFF.

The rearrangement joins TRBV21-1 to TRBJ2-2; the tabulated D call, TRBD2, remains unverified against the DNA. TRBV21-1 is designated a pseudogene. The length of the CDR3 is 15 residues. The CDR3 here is CASSPQTSGGPELFF. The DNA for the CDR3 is TGTGCCAGCAGCCCTCAGACTAGCGGGGGACCCGAGCTGTTTTTT.

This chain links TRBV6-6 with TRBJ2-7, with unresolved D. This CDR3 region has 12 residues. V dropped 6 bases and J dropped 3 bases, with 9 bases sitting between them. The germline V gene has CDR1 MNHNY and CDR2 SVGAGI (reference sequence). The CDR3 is CASRMMDYEQYF. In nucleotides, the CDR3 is TGTGCCAGCAGGATGATGGACTACGAGCAGTACTTC.

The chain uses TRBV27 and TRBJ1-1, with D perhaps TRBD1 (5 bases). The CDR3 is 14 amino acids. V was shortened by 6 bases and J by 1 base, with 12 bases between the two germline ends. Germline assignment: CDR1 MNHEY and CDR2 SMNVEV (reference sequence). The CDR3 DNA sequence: TGTGCCAGCAGCCCCGGGACGGCGAACACTGAAGCTTTCTTT. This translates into CASSPGTANTEAFF.

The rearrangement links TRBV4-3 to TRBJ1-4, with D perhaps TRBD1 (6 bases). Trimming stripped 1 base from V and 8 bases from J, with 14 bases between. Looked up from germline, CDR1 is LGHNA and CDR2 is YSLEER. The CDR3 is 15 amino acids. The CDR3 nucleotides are TGCGCCAGCAGCCAAGGTGGCAGGGGCGGAGAAAAACTGTTTTTT. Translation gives CASSQGGRGGEKLFF.

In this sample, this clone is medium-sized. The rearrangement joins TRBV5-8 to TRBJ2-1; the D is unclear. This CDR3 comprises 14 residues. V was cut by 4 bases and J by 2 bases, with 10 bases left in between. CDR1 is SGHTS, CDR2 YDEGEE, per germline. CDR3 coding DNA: TGTGCCAGCAGCAGAGAACTGGCCTACAATGAGCAGTTCTTC. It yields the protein CASSRELAYNEQFF.

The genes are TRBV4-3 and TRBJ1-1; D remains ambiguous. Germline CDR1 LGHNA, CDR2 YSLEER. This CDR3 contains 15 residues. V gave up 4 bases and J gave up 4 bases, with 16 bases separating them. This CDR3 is CASSPHSQRGTEAFF. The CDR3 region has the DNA TGCGCCAGCAGCCCCCACAGTCAACGAGGCACTGAAGCTTTCTTT.

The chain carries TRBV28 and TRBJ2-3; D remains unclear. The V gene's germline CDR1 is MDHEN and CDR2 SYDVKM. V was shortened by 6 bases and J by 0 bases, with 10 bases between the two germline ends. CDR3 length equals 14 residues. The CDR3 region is CASSIVDSTDTQYF. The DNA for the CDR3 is TGTGCCAGCAGCATCGTGGACAGCACAGATACGCAGTATTTT.

The CDR3 sequence: CASSPAGTGEGEKLFF. The DNA of the CDR3 is TGCGCCAGCAGCCCCGCCGGGACAGGGGAGGGCGAAAAACTGTTTTTT. The gene calls are TRBV4-1 and TRBJ1-4; TRBD1 aligns across 10 bases. The CDR3 runs to 16 residues. J lost 8 bases, V lost 4 bases, and 10 bases had no gene match. Germline CDR1 is MGHRA and CDR2 is YSYEKL.

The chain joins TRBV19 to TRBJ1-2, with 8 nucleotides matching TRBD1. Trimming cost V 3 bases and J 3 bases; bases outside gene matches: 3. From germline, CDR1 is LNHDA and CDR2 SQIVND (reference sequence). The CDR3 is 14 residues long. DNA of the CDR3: TGTGCCAGTAGTATCCAGGACAGGGACTATGGCTACACCTTC. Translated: CASSIQDRDYGYTF.

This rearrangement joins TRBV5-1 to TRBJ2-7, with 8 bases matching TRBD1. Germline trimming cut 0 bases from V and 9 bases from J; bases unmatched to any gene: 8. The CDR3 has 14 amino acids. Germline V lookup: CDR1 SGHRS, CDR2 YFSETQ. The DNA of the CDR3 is TGCGCCAGCAGCTTGGCTCGGACAGGGAACGCGCAGTACTTC. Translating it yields CASSLARTGNAQYF.

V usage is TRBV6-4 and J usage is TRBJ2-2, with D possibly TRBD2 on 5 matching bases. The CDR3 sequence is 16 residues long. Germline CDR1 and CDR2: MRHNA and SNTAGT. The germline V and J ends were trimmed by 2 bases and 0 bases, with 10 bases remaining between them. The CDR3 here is CASSDEAGSNTGELFF. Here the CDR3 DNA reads TGTGCCAGCAGTGACGAGGCGGGCTCGAACACCGGGGAGCTGTTTTTT.

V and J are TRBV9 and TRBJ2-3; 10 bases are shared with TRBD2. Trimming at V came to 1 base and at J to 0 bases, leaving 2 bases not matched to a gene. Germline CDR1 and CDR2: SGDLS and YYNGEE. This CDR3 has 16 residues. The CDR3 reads CASSVTSGASTDTQYF. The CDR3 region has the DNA TGTGCCAGCAGCGTAACTAGCGGGGCTAGCACAGATACGCAGTATTTT. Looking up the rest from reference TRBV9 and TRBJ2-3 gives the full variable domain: DSGVTQTPKHLITATGQRVTLRCSPRSGDLSVYWYQQSLDQGLQFLIQYYNGEERAKGNILERFSAQQFPDLHSELNLSSLELGDSALYFCASSVTSGASTDTQYFGPGTRLTVL.

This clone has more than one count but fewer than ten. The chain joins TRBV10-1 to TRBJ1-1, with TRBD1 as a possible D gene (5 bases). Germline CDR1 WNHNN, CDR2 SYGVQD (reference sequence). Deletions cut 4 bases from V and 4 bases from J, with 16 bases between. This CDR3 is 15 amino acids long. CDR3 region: CASSAAGLVGTEAFF. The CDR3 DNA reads TGCGCCAGCAGTGCCGCAGGGCTCGTGGGCACTGAAGCTTTCTTT.